The rows below give T cell receptor beta chains drawn from one sample of a study of type 1 regulatory T cells. These receptors lack a known antigen. TCRdb passed the reads through MiXCR, listing each CDR3 protein once. The table includes tens of thousands of distinct CDR3 sequences, roughly 20% detected once. Material: cultured type 1 regulatory T (Tr1) cells, either the whole culture or a sorted fraction (not recorded which). The receptors shown here come from a human donor in good health. CDR3s include the opening cysteine and the closing phenylalanine or tryptophan. D genes are given only for firm matches. Expanded clones get a size class; other rows say once, few or many, or leave the size out.

few TRBJ2-7 TRBV20-1 - TGCAGTGCTAGCGGGTCCGGGACTGGGACCTACGAGCAGTACTTC CSASGSGTGTYEQYF
- TRBJ2-3 TRBV5-1 - TGCGCCAGCAGCCCACAGGCAAGTAGAGCAGATACGCAGTATTTT CASSPQASRADTQYF
few TRBJ1-1 TRBV6-1 - TGTGCCAGCAGCTTAGGTTGGACAGAGAACACTGAAGCTTTCTTT CASSLGWTENTEAFF
- TRBJ2-2 TRBV18 - TGTGCCAGCTCAGCCGACAGGAACACCGGGGAGCTGTTTTTT CASSADRNTGELFF
few TRBJ2-2 TRBV7-2 - TGTGCCAGCAGCCCCGTCAGGGAGGTAACCGGGGAGCTGTTTTTT CASSPVREVTGELFF
few TRBJ2-3 TRBV14 - TGTGCCAGCAGCCAAGGAGCTAGTAGGTACACGCAGTATTTT CASSQGASRYTQYF
few TRBJ2-1 TRBV4-2 TRBD2 TGTGCCAGCAGCACCGTTAGCGGGAGGGCTAATCGCAATGAGCAGTTCTTC CASSTVSGRANRNEQFF
few TRBJ2-5 TRBV18 - TGTGCCAGCTCACCATTGCCAGGGGAGACCCAGTACTTC CASSPLPGETQYF
many TRBJ2-7 TRBV5-1 - TGCGCCAGCAGCTCAGGACTGACCTACGAGCAGTACTTC CASSSGLTYEQYF
few TRBJ1-2 TRBV12-3/TRBV12-4 - TGTGCCAGCAGTTGGACACCAAATGGCTACACCTTC CASSWTPNGYTF
few TRBJ2-2 TRBV5-1 - TGCGCCAGCAGCTCTACGGAGTCCCCAAGTACCGGGGAGCTGTTTTTT CASSSTESPSTGELFF
few TRBJ2-1 TRBV5-4 TRBD2 TGTGCCAGCAGCCTAAAAGTAGCGGGAGTAAGCAATGAGCAGTTCTTC CASSLKVAGVSNEQFF
few TRBJ2-7 TRBV27 TRBD2 TGTGCCAGCAGTTTGTCGACTAGCGGGAGGGGAGAGCAGTACTTC CASSLSTSGRGEQYF
- TRBJ1-2 TRBV6-5 - TGTGCCAGCACCAGAGGGGGGGTGGTGGACTATGGCTACACCTTC CASTRGGVVDYGYTF
- TRBJ1-1 TRBV28 - TGTGCCAGCAGTTGGGTGAACACTGAAGCTTTCTTT CASSWVNTEAFF
many TRBJ1-2 TRBV24-1 - TGTGCCACCAGTGATCGACGTCGGGGCTACACCTTC CATSDRRRGYTF
few TRBJ1-4 TRBV7-8 - TGTGCCAGCAGCCCCCGATGGGGACGCGAAAAACTGTTTTTT CASSPRWGREKLFF
- TRBJ1-3 TRBV9 - TGTGCCAGCAGCGCCTCAACCGGGACCGGGTTTGGGACCATATATTTT CASSASTGTGFGTIYF
- TRBJ2-7 TRBV19 - TGTGCCAGTAGTAATTACGGAGGCTACGAGCAGTACTTC CASSNYGGYEQYF
few TRBJ2-3 TRBV28 TRBD2 TGTGCCAGCAGTTCCTGGGGGGGAGTAGATACGCAGTATTTT CASSSWGGVDTQYF
- TRBJ1-2 TRBV19 TRBD1 TGTGCCAGTAGTAAAGAGGACAGGGACTACACCTTC CASSKEDRDYTF
- TRBJ1-2 TRBV27 TRBD1 TGTGCCAGCAGTTCCCGGACAGGTGGCTACACCTTC CASSSRTGGYTF
many TRBJ2-7 TRBV20-1 - TGCAGTGCTAGAGGCACACACACTCCCTACGAGCAGTACTTC CSARGTHTPYEQYF
- TRBJ2-3 TRBV5-1 TRBD2 TGCGCCAGCAGCCCTTGGGGTAGCGGGACCTCCCCCCTTGATACGCAGTATTTT CASSPWGSGTSPLDTQYF
- TRBJ2-1 TRBV12-3/TRBV12-4 - TGTGCCAGCAGGCCGTACGCGGGACAGTCCCATGAGCAGTTCTTC CASRPYAGQSHEQFF
- TRBJ2-1 TRBV5-1 - TGCGCCAGCAGCTTTAACGTTAATGAGCAGTTCTTC CASSFNVNEQFF
many TRBJ2-7 TRBV7-2 - TGTGCCAGCAGAATCACCGGGACGTCGAACGAGCAGTACTTC CASRITGTSNEQYF
- TRBJ2-7 TRBV5-1 - TGCGCCAGCAGCTTGGAGCCGGACAGTCTCTACGAGCAGTACTTC CASSLEPDSLYEQYF
once TRBJ2-1 TRBV20-1 - TGCAGTGCCCTTAGGGGGGCATTTGAGCAGTTCTTC CSALRGAFEQFF
- TRBJ2-3 TRBV20-1 - TGCAGTGCTAGAGTCCGGGCCGACGCAGGCCTATATACGCAGTATTTT CSARVRADAGLYTQYF
- TRBJ1-6 TRBV30 - TGTGCCTGGAGGGTGGGCAGTTCTAATTCACCCCTCCACTTT CAWRVGSSNSPLHF
few TRBJ1-4 TRBV5-1 - TGCGCCAGCAGCGACACAACGACTAATGAAAAACTGTTTTTT CASSDTTTNEKLFF
many TRBJ1-2 TRBV28 TRBD1 TGTGCCAGCCGGGGACAGTGGGGGGGCTACACCTTC CASRGQWGGYTF
- TRBJ2-6 TRBV21-1 - TGCGCCAGCAGCAACGGACGGAGGCTCCCCTCTGGGGCCAACGTCCTGACTTTC CASSNGRRLPSGANVLTF
few TRBJ2-5 TRBV5-1 TRBD1 TGCGCCAGCAGCTTGGGGAAGGGGGCGTCGGAGACCCAGTACTTC CASSLGKGASETQYF
many TRBJ1-5 TRBV6-5 - TGTGCCAGCAGTGGGTTGAGCAGCAATCAGCCCCAGCATTTT CASSGLSSNQPQHF
few TRBJ1-1 TRBV7-9 - TGTGCCAGCAGCGCTCAGACGGCCACTGAAGCTTTCTTT CASSAQTATEAFF
- TRBJ2-2 TRBV7-2 - TGTGCCAGCAGCAACGGACAGTACACCGGGGAGCTGTTTTTT CASSNGQYTGELFF
- TRBJ2-1 TRBV6-1 TRBD2 TGTGCCAGCAGGATAGGGACTAGCGGGAAGAATGAGCAGTTCTTC CASRIGTSGKNEQFF
few TRBJ1-5 TRBV20-1 - TGCAGTGCTAGCGTCCGGGGGCGCCGGGGCAATCAGCCCCAGCATTTT CSASVRGRRGNQPQHF
few TRBJ2-1 TRBV12-3/TRBV12-4 - TGTGCCAGCAGTTCGAGGGGGGTTAGCTTCCAGTTCTTC CASSSRGVSFQFF
- TRBJ2-2 TRBV5-5 - TGTGCCAGCAGCCTTAACCCGGGCACCGGGGAGCTGTTTTTT CASSLNPGTGELFF
- TRBJ2-1 TRBV7-8 TRBD2 TGTGCCAGCAGCTTAGCAGGACTAGCGGGAGTGGGTCGCTACAATGAGCAGTTCTTC CASSLAGLAGVGRYNEQFF
many TRBJ1-6 TRBV7-2 - TGTGCCAGCAGCTTATACCGGGACCCCTATAATTCACCCCTCCACTTT CASSLYRDPYNSPLHF
once TRBJ2-7 TRBV7-9 TRBD1 TGTGCCAGCAGCCCCAAGACAGGGTGGAACGAGCAGTACTTC CASSPKTGWNEQYF
few TRBJ1-6 TRBV20-1 - TGCAGTGCATTAGACAGAAGCTCCTATAATTCACCCCTCCACTTT CSALDRSSYNSPLHF
many TRBJ1-1 TRBV2 TRBD1 TGTGCCAGCAGTTCGGACAGGGTGAACACTGAAGCTTTCTTT CASSSDRVNTEAFF
- TRBJ2-3 TRBV6-5 - TGTGCCAGCAGTCGGGACCGCTTCACAGATACGCAGTATTTT CASSRDRFTDTQYF
many TRBJ1-2 TRBV5-5 - TGTGCCAGCAGCTTTCCTGGACTCGGCTATGGCTACACCTTC CASSFPGLGYGYTF
few TRBJ2-3 TRBV12-3/TRBV12-4 TRBD2 TGTGCCAGCAGCCCGACTAGCGGCACAGATACGCAGTATTTT CASSPTSGTDTQYF
many TRBJ2-5 TRBV9 - TGTGCCAGCAGCGTAACAGGTAGCCAAGAGACCCAGTACTTC CASSVTGSQETQYF
few TRBJ1-3 TRBV2 - TGTGCCAGCGGTGAGACAGACGGAAACACCATATATTTT CASGETDGNTIYF